This T cell receptor (beta chain) derives from a study of shared clonotypes between healthy human individuals. From germline, CDR1 is SQVTM and CDR2 ANQGSEA. Trimming removed 4 bases at V and 3 bases at J, with 10 bases between. This CDR3 comprises 12 residues. In regard to this clone: What it binds is not known.

The assay ran at deep level. For every subset, genomic DNA was evenly distributed across several immunoSEQ plates. Methods used by the authors: Junction-only sequences without quality scores were provided by ImmunoSEQ, so filtering was different. Using immunoSEQ multiplex PCR, the repertoire was profiled, and TCRdb retains in-frame clones only, with some absent. V and J calls plus clone size are reproduced from that table; the DNA served to infer D and trimming. The sample carries roughly 2 million clones, around 95% recorded once. Study observations and caveats: Depth was large, yet rarefaction showed that sorted-subset sequencing was incomplete.

The chain carries TRBV29-1 and TRBJ2-7, with D perhaps matching TRBD2 (6 bases). Input material: naive CD4+ T cells sorted from blood. Subset described: CD45RA+ positively selected. The receptor comes from a man aged 18 to 30 in good health. Here the CDR3 DNA reads TGCAGCGTTGGGACTACCTACTACGAGCAGTACTTC. This encodes CSVGTTYYEQYF.